One TCR beta chain is described in this entry. CDR3 length: 15 amino acids. V lost 5 bases to trimming and J lost 4 bases, with 12 bases between them. Germline V gene data show CDR1 as SGHTA and CDR2 as FQGNSA. The sample belongs to a study of blood T cell repertoires in COVID-19. Study-level background: The United States, Italy and Spain provided the acute and convalescent COVID-19 samples.

Under the authors' procedure: Estimates of nucleated cell counts were drawn from the amplification of reference gene primers. Libraries were prepared by immunoSEQ multiplex PCR; TCRdb keeps only in-frame clonotypes and omits some of them. V, J and clone size were drawn from that table, and D and trimming were deduced from the DNA. Of under 200,000 clones in the sample, about 80% are singletons; the top ten hold about 2.7%. The TCR comes from a human donor with acute or convalescent COVID-19. The donor label of this sample is uncertain. V gene TRBV7-2 combines with J gene TRBJ1-6; D ambiguous. Sequencing input: peripheral blood. The CDR3 coding sequence is TGTGCCAGCAGCACAGTGAATTATTATAATTCACCCCTCCACTTT. This sequence encodes CASSTVNYYNSPLHF.